The present T cell receptor (beta chain) was sequenced within a study of T cells in localized non-small cell lung cancer. Points from the study as a whole: Without multi-region sequencing, intratumor heterogeneity could not be excluded.

In the case of this clone: Its antigen is unknown.

CDR3 length equals 16 residues. From germline, CDR1 is MNHEY and CDR2 SMNVEV (reference sequence). Trimming left V 6 bases short and J 3 bases short, with 21 bases between. Sequencing was performed with immunoSEQ multiplex PCR; in TCRdb, only in-frame clones are kept and a portion is missing. The table records about 78,000 clones, approximately 84% of them present only once. Sequencing was performed on peripheral blood, taken before any cancer treatment. This TCR came from a man between 40 and 75 years old with stage I lung adenocarcinoma. V usage is TRBV27 and J usage is TRBJ2-7; TRBD2 is a possible D gene (6 bases). The CDR3 loop reads CASRSMGGRDDYEQYF. The DNA of the CDR3 is TGTGCCAGCAGAAGTATGGGGGGACGGGACGACTACGAGCAGTACTTC.